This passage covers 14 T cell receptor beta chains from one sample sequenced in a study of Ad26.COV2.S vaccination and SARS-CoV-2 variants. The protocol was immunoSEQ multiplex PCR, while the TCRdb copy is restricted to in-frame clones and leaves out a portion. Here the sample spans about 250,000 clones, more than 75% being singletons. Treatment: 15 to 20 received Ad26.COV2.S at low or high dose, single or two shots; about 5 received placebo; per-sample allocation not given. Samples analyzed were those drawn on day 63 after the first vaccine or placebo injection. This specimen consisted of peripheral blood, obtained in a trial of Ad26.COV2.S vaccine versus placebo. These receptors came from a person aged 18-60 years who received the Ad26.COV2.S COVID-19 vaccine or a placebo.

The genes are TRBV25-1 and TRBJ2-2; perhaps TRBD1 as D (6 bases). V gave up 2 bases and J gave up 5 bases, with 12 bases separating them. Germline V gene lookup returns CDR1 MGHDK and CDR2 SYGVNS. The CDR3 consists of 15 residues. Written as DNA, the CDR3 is TGTGCCAGCAGTGAAACCAGGCAGGGGACCGGGGAGCTGTTTTTT. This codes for CASSETRQGTGELFF.

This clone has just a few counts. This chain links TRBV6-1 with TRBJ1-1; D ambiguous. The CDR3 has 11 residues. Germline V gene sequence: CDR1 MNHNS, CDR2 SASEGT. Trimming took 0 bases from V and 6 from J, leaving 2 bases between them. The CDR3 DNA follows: TGTGCCAGCAGTGAAGCATCTGAAGCTTTCTTT. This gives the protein CASSEASEAFF.

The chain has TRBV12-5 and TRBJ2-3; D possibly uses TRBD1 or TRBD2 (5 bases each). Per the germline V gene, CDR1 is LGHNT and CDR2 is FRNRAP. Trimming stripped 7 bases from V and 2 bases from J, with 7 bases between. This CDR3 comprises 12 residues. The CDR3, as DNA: TGTGCTAGTGCGGGGACCACAGATACGCAGTATTTT. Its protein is CASAGTTDTQYF.

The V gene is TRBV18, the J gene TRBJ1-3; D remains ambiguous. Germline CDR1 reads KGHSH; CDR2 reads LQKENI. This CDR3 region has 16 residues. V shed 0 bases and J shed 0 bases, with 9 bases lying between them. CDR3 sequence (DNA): TGTGCCAGCTCACCACCGATCGCCCGCTCTGGAAACACCATATATTTT. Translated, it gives CASSPPIARSGNTIYF.

The chain's CDR3 is CASSDWTVNTEAFF. The CDR3 DNA is TGTGCCAGCAGCGACTGGACGGTGAACACTGAAGCTTTCTTT. This chain links TRBV5-8 with TRBJ1-1; D ambiguous. Per the germline V gene, CDR1 is SGHTS and CDR2 is YDEGEE. The CDR3 length is 14 residues. The V end was cut by 4 bases, the J end by 0 bases, with 10 bases between.

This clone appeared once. CDR3 sequence: CAWSVRYNEQFF. Written as DNA, the CDR3 is TGTGCCTGGAGTGTACGTTACAATGAGCAGTTCTTC. The chain links TRBV30 to TRBJ2-1; D not certain. Looked up from germline, CDR1 is GTSNPN and CDR2 is SVGIG (reference sequence). With 0 bases removed from V and 4 bases from J, the gap between germline ends came to 4 bases. The CDR3 runs to 12 residues.

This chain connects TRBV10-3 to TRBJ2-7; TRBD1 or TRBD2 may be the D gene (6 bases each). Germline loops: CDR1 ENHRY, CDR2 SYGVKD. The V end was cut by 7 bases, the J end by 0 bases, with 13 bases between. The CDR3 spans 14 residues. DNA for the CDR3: TGTGCCATCAACGAGGGGGGCCTCTCCTACGAGCAGTACTTC. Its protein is CAINEGGLSYEQYF.

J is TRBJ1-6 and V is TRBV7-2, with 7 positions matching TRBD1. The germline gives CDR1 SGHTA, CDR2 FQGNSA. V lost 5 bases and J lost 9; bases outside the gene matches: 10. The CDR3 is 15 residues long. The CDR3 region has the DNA TGTGCCAGCAGCAGAACCCGGGACAGCTTTTCACCCCTCCACTTT. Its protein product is CASSRTRDSFSPLHF.

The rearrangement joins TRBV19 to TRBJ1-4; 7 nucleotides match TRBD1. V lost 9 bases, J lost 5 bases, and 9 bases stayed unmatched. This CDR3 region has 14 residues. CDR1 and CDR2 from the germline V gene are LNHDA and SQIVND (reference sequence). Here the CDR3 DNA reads TGTGCCAGCCATAGAGAGGGGGCAAATGAAAAACTGTTTTTT. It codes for CASHREGANEKLFF. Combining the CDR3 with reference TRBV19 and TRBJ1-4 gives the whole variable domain DGGITQSPKYLFRKEGQNVTLSCEQNLNHDAMYWYRQDPGQGLRLIYYSQIVNDFQKGDIAEGYSVSREKKESFPLTVTSAQKNPTAFYLCASHREGANEKLFFGSGTQLSVL.

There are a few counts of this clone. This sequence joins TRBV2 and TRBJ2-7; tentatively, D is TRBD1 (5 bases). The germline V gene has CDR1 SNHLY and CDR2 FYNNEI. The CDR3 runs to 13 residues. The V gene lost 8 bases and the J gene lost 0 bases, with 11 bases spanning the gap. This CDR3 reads CASHRTGSYEQYF. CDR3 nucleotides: TGTGCCAGCCACAGGACCGGCTCCTACGAGCAGTACTTC.

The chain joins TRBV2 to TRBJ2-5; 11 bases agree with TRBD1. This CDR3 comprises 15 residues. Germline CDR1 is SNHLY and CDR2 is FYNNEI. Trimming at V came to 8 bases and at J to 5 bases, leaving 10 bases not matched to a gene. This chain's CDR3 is CASGRDRGWSETQYF. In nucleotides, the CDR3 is TGTGCCAGCGGACGGGACAGGGGGTGGTCCGAGACCCAGTACTTC.

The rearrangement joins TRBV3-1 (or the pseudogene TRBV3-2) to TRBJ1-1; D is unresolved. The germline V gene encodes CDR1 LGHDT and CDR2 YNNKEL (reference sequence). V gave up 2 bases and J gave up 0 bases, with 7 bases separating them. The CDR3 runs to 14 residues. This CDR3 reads CASSQSVMNTEAFF. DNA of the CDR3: TGTGCCAGCAGCCAATCTGTTATGAACACTGAAGCTTTCTTT.

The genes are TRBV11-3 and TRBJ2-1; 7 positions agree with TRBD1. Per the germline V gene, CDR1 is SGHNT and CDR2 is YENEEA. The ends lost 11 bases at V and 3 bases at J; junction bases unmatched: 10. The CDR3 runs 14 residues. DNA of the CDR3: TGTGCCTCGTCCGGGGACAGTATCTACAATGAGCAGTTCTTC. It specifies CASSGDSIYNEQFF.

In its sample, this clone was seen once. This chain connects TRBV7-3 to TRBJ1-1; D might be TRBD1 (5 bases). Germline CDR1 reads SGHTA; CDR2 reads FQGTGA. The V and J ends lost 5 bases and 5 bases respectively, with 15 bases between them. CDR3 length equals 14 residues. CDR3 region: CASSPTGEGTEAFF. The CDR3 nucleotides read TGTGCCAGCAGCCCGACGGGGGAAGGGACTGAAGCTTTCTTT.